This is a list of T cell receptor beta chains from one sample in a study of shared clonotypes between healthy human individuals. Produced via immunoSEQ multiplex PCR; TCRdb's table is partial and in-frame only. Counted here are around 1.9 million clones, about 92% occurring once; the ten biggest clones make up about 1.5%. The sequenced sample consisted of naive CD8+ T cells from PBMCs. The receptors here all came from a man between 18 and 29 years old in good health. Some clones in this sample may be carry-over from other donors' samples. Both conserved end residues are part of each CDR3. The order of the fields is J gene, V gene, clone size, D gene, CDR3 protein, CDR3 DNA. D genes are given only for firm matches. Size values are once, few and many counts, or a class for expanded clones, and some rows have none.

>TRBJ1-5|TRBV11-2|NA|NA
CASSLGTARGQPQHF
TGTGCCAGCAGCTTAGGAACCGCCAGGGGACAGCCCCAGCATTTT
>TRBJ1-2|TRBV10-3|NA|NA
CAIRPDNYGYTF
TGTGCCATCAGACCGGACAACTATGGCTACACCTTC
>TRBJ1-5|TRBV28|NA|NA
CASSYWAQPQHF
TGTGCCAGCAGTTATTGGGCTCAGCCCCAGCATTTT
>TRBJ2-3|TRBV27|NA|TRBD2
CASSLSAGALTDTQYF
TGTGCCAGCAGTTTATCGGCGGGAGCCCTCACAGATACGCAGTATTTT
>TRBJ1-3|TRBV21-1|NA|NA
CASSKERYRIENTIYF
TGTGCCAGCAGCAAAGAGAGGTATAGAATTGAAAACACCATATATTTT
>TRBJ2-1|TRBV11-1|NA|NA
CASSLTGDRYNEQFF
TGTGCCAGCAGCCTGACGGGGGACAGATACAATGAGCAGTTCTTC
>TRBJ1-3|TRBV2|NA|NA
CASSELPLGERGNTIYF
TGTGCCAGCAGTGAACTACCGTTAGGGGAGCGCGGGAACACCATATATTTT
>TRBJ2-1|TRBV19|NA|TRBD2
CASLAGGLDEQFF
TGTGCCAGCCTAGCGGGAGGACTCGATGAGCAGTTCTTC
>TRBJ2-1|TRBV4-3|NA|TRBD2
CASSQAPTSGRYNEQFF
TGCGCCAGCAGCCAAGCCCCCACTAGCGGGAGATACAATGAGCAGTTCTTC
>TRBJ2-7|TRBV7-9|NA|TRBD2
CASSLGPAGGPHEQYF
TGTGCCAGCAGCTTAGGTCCGGCGGGAGGGCCCCACGAGCAGTACTTC
>TRBJ2-3|TRBV29-1|NA|NA
CSGGGTSTDTQYF
TGCAGCGGGGGCGGGACTAGCACAGATACGCAGTATTTT
>TRBJ1-2|TRBV19|few|TRBD1
CASSGQGVEYGYTF
TGTGCCAGTAGTGGACAGGGGGTAGAATATGGCTACACCTTC
>TRBJ2-7|TRBV4-3|NA|TRBD2
CASSQDKTSGSWQYF
TGCGCCAGCAGCCAAGATAAGACTAGCGGGAGTTGGCAGTACTTC
>TRBJ2-3|TRBV4-3|NA|NA
CASSQDPSLLRSTDTQYF
TGCGCCAGCAGCCAAGATCCGTCCCTACTCAGGAGCACAGATACGCAGTATTTT
>TRBJ2-7|TRBV29-1|NA|NA
CSVEAGQPYEQYF
TGCAGCGTTGAAGCCGGACAGCCCTACGAGCAGTACTTC
>TRBJ2-2|TRBV4-2|NA|TRBD2
CASSQDLAGAGELFF
TGTGCCAGCAGCCAAGATCTAGCGGGAGCCGGGGAGCTGTTTTTT
>TRBJ2-3|TRBV15|NA|NA
CATSRDHGEFRTDTQYF
TGTGCCACCAGCAGAGATCATGGGGAATTTAGGACAGATACGCAGTATTTT
>TRBJ2-7|TRBV7-9|NA|NA
CASSFGPSYEQYF
TGTGCCAGCAGCTTTGGGCCCTCCTACGAGCAGTACTTC
>TRBJ2-1|TRBV10-3|NA|NA
CAISESVTGSYNEQFF
TGTGCCATCAGTGAGTCTGTGACGGGATCCTACAATGAGCAGTTCTTC
>TRBJ2-7|TRBV5-1|NA|TRBD1
CASSWTGFYEQYF
TGCGCCAGCAGCTGGACAGGTTTCTACGAGCAGTACTTC
>TRBJ1-4|TRBV13|few|NA
CASSLAGTDEKLFF
TGTGCCAGCAGCTTAGCGGGGACGGATGAAAAACTGTTTTTT
>TRBJ2-7|TRBV28|NA|NA
CASLDSTYEQYF
TGTGCCAGCCTGGACAGTACCTACGAGCAGTACTTC
>TRBJ2-7|TRBV9|NA|TRBD1
CASSPFTGDYEQYF
TGTGCCAGCAGCCCCTTCACAGGGGACTACGAGCAGTACTTC
>TRBJ1-2|TRBV7-8|few|NA
CASSWTDNYGYTF
TGTGCCAGCAGCTGGACAGATAACTATGGCTACACCTTC
>TRBJ2-3|TRBV11-1|once|NA
CASSLVEGATDTQYF
TGTGCCAGCAGCTTAGTGGAGGGGGCCACAGATACGCAGTATTTT
>TRBJ1-3|TRBV10-3|NA|NA
CAISLQSSGNTIYF
TGTGCCATCAGTCTTCAGAGCTCTGGAAACACCATATATTTT
>TRBJ2-7|TRBV7-9|NA|NA
CASSTQYRDAYEQYF
TGTGCCAGCAGCACCCAATACCGGGACGCCTACGAGCAGTACTTC
>TRBJ2-3|TRBV5-1|NA|NA
CASSLDPDTQYF
TGCGCCAGCAGCCTGGACCCAGATACGCAGTATTTT
>TRBJ2-1|TRBV5-8|NA|NA
CASSFRGSYNEQFF
TGTGCCAGCAGCTTTAGGGGCTCCTACAATGAGCAGTTCTTC
>TRBJ2-2|TRBV4-3|NA|TRBD2
CASSQDGGTSGAMNTGELFF
TGCGCCAGCAGCCAAGATGGAGGGACTAGCGGAGCTATGAACACCGGGGAGCTGTTTTTT
>TRBJ2-7|TRBV4-3|NA|NA
CASSQGWSGPYEQYF
TGCGCCAGCAGCCAAGGCTGGTCAGGACCCTACGAGCAGTACTTC
>TRBJ1-1|TRBV14|once|NA
CASSQTWGSSEAFF
TGTGCCAGCAGCCAAACCTGGGGGTCAAGTGAAGCTTTCTTT
>TRBJ2-1|TRBV13|NA|NA
CASIMGTGQIYNEQFF
TGTGCCAGCATTATGGGAACGGGTCAAATCTACAATGAGCAGTTCTTC